The clone carrying this T cell receptor beta chain has just a few counts. The target antigen is unknown. CD45RO/CCR7/CD25/CD127/CD95/CD27 sorting isolated CD4+ naive, central memory, regulatory and stem cell-like memory cells. This CDR3 contains 14 residues. V lost 2 bases and J lost 3, with 12 bases in between. Per the germline V gene, CDR1 is SGHDT and CDR2 is YYEEEE. Sequencing targeted expressed TCRB transcripts, as all isolated RNA had been reverse transcribed. Method: immunoSEQ multiplex PCR; TCRdb's copy keeps in-frame clones and lacks some. Here the sample spans about 320,000 clones, 11% to 15% being singletons. This sample was included in a study of beta chain features in type 1 diabetes. For the study at large: Healthy donors and patients showed comparable age, gender and cell yields. Sorted cells examined across all samples numbered 100 million to 140 million. Study-wide results and limits: Naive, central memory and Treg TCRB repertoires seemed to resemble each other more closely in patients than they did in healthy donors.

This TCR was sampled from a man aged 25-45 years in good health. This rearrangement joins TRBV5-6 to TRBJ2-7; D might be TRBD1 (6 bases). The sequenced sample was central memory CD4+ T cells from blood. The CDR3 DNA reads TGTGCCAGCAGCTTAGGGAGCAGGGGCTACGAGCAGTACGTC. Translation gives CASSLGSRGYEQYV.